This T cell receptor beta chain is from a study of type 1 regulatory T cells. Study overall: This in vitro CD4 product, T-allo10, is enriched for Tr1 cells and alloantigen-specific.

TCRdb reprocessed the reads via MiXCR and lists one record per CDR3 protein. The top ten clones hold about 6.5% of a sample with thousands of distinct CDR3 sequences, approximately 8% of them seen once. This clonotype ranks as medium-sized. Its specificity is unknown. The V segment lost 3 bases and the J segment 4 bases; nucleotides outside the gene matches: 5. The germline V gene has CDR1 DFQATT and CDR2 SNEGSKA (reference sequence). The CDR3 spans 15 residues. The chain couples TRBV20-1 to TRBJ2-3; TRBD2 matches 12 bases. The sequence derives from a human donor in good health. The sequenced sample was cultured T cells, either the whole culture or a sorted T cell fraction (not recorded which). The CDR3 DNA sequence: TGCAGTGCTAGCCGACTAGCGGGAGTTCCAGATACGCAGTATTTT. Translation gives CSASRLAGVPDTQYF.